These T cell receptor beta chains were read from a single sample in a study of PD-1 blockade in classical Hodgkin lymphoma. Using immunoSEQ multiplex PCR, the repertoire was profiled, and TCRdb retains in-frame clones only, with some absent. This sample has 20,000 to 25,000 clones, with around 79% found just once. The material sequenced was peripheral blood mononuclear cells (PBMCs), taken before the fourth cycle of nivolumab. Source of these receptors: a human donor with classical Hodgkin lymphoma. Each CDR3 is given with its conserved first and last residue. D genes are given only for firm matches. The size field is filled for only some rows; it gives once, few, many or a size class.

v_gene,abundance,j_gene,d_gene,CDR3nt,CDR3aa
TRBV6-1,.,TRBJ2-7,TRBD2,TGTGCCAGCAGTAAACTAGCGGGAGGGCTTTACGAGCAGTACTTC,CASSKLAGGLYEQYF
TRBV28,.,TRBJ2-7,TRBD2,TGTGCCAGCAGTGCATTAGCGGGAGTCTACGAGCAGTACTTC,CASSALAGVYEQYF
TRBV9,.,TRBJ2-3,TRBD2,TGTGCCAGCAGCCGGGAGGGCACAGATACGCAGTATTTT,CASSREGTDTQYF
TRBV11-2,.,TRBJ2-5,TRBD1,TGTGCCAGCAGCCAAGACAGGGGACGGGAGACCCAGTACTTC,CASSQDRGRETQYF
TRBV15,.,TRBJ1-1,TRBD1,TGTGCCACCAGCAGAGGAGGGGCAGGGGGCAACACTGAAGCTTTCTTT,CATSRGGAGGNTEAFF
TRBV29-1,.,TRBJ1-1,TRBD1,TGCAGCGTGAACACAGGGGCGACTGAAGCTTTCTTT,CSVNTGATEAFF
TRBV2,.,TRBJ2-1,.,TGTGCCAGCATTACAGGTCCAAGCTCCTACAATGAGCAGTTCTTC,CASITGPSSYNEQFF
TRBV7-8,.,TRBJ2-1,TRBD1,TGTGCCAGCACCGCGGACAGGGCCAACAATGAGCAGTTCTTC,CASTADRANNEQFF
TRBV7-9,.,TRBJ2-3,.,TGTGCCAGCAGCTTAGCCAGTACAGATACGCAGTATTTT,CASSLASTDTQYF
TRBV29-1,.,TRBJ2-3,TRBD2,TGCAGCGTTGCAGGGCTAGCGGGAGGGCCCACAGATACGCAGTATTTT,CSVAGLAGGPTDTQYF
TRBV25-1,few,TRBJ1-5,.,TGTGCCAGCAGCTCCGGGGGGCCGGGCAATCAGCCCCAGCATTTT,CASSSGGPGNQPQHF
TRBV11-2,few,TRBJ2-7,.,TGTGCCAGCAGCTTAGTCGGCAGGGGTTACGAGCAGTACTTC,CASSLVGRGYEQYF